Listed below are T cell receptor beta chains from one sample, sequenced in a study of blood T cell repertoires in COVID-19. The table came from immunoSEQ multiplex PCR; TCRdb's copy has only in-frame clones and leaves some out. This table has more than 35,000 clones, about 88% appearing once. Sequenced sample: peripheral blood. The receptor source for this set is a human donor in a cohort sampled during active COVID-19. Both conserved end residues are part of each CDR3. Fields, in order: D gene, J gene, CDR3 length, V gene, clone size, CDR3 protein, CDR3 DNA. A D gene is named only where the DNA matches it firmly. Clone size is shown for a subset of rows, as once, few, many or a class of expanded clone.

d_call: .
j_call: TRBJ1-5
cdr3_length: 13
v_call: TRBV6-2/TRBV6-3
clone_size: .
cdr3_aa: CASSYRGATAQHF
cdr3_nt: TGTGCCAGCAGTTACCGGGGGGCAACGGCCCAGCATTTT

d_call: TRBD2
j_call: TRBJ2-1
cdr3_length: 14
v_call: TRBV2
clone_size: .
cdr3_aa: CASNPGTSYNEQFF
cdr3_nt: TGTGCCAGCAACCCCGGGACTAGTTACAATGAGCAGTTCTTC

d_call: TRBD1
j_call: TRBJ1-4
cdr3_length: 15
v_call: TRBV2
clone_size: .
cdr3_aa: CASSGMGQYNEKLFF
cdr3_nt: TGTGCCAGCAGTGGTATGGGACAGTATAATGAAAAACTGTTTTTT

d_call: .
j_call: TRBJ2-7
cdr3_length: 18
v_call: TRBV5-1
clone_size: .
cdr3_aa: CASSFDRRKGEIAYEQYF
cdr3_nt: TGCGCCAGCAGCTTCGACAGAAGAAAGGGGGAGATAGCCTACGAGCAGTACTTC

d_call: .
j_call: TRBJ1-2
cdr3_length: 14
v_call: TRBV4-1
clone_size: .
cdr3_aa: CASSQEVGGGGYTF
cdr3_nt: TGCGCCAGCAGCCAAGAGGTTGGGGGGGGAGGCTACACCTTC

d_call: .
j_call: TRBJ1-1
cdr3_length: 13
v_call: TRBV30
clone_size: .
cdr3_aa: CAWDYRKNTEAFF
cdr3_nt: TGTGCCTGGGATTACAGGAAGAACACTGAAGCTTTCTTT

d_call: TRBD1
j_call: TRBJ2-5
cdr3_length: 12
v_call: TRBV12-3/TRBV12-4
clone_size: once
cdr3_aa: CASSLGTGRTNF
cdr3_nt: TGTGCCAGCAGTTTAGGGACAGGGCGAACAAACTTC

d_call: TRBD1
j_call: TRBJ2-1
cdr3_length: 16
v_call: TRBV6-5
clone_size: .
cdr3_aa: CASSYSNRGLDNEQFF
cdr3_nt: TGTGCCAGCAGTTACTCGAACAGGGGGCTCGACAATGAGCAGTTCTTC

d_call: .
j_call: TRBJ1-1
cdr3_length: 14
v_call: TRBV10-3
clone_size: .
cdr3_aa: CAISDRGLYTEAFF
cdr3_nt: TGTGCCATCAGTGACAGGGGATTATACACTGAAGCTTTCTTT

d_call: TRBD2
j_call: TRBJ2-1
cdr3_length: 11
v_call: TRBV10-3
clone_size: .
cdr3_aa: CATVGGDEQFF
cdr3_nt: TGTGCCACCGTCGGGGGGGATGAGCAGTTCTTC

d_call: TRBD2
j_call: TRBJ2-3
cdr3_length: 17
v_call: TRBV10-1
clone_size: .
cdr3_aa: CASSETRGLAATDTQYF
cdr3_nt: TGCGCCAGCAGTGAGACCCGGGGACTAGCGGCCACAGATACGCAGTATTTT

d_call: .
j_call: TRBJ2-3
cdr3_length: 13
v_call: TRBV3-1/TRBV3-2
clone_size: .
cdr3_aa: CASSQGGENTQYF
cdr3_nt: TGTGCCAGCAGCCAAGGGGGCGAGAATACGCAGTATTTT

d_call: TRBD1
j_call: TRBJ2-7
cdr3_length: 16
v_call: TRBV9
clone_size: .
cdr3_aa: CASSVGTGEPFYEQYF
cdr3_nt: TGTGCCAGCAGCGTGGGGACAGGCGAACCATTTTACGAGCAGTACTTC

d_call: .
j_call: TRBJ2-5
cdr3_length: 13
v_call: TRBV2
clone_size: once
cdr3_aa: CASTGLGQETQYF
cdr3_nt: TGTGCCAGCACGGGACTCGGACAAGAGACCCAGTACTTC

d_call: TRBD2
j_call: TRBJ2-3
cdr3_length: 16
v_call: TRBV6-5
clone_size: .
cdr3_aa: CASSYSSGESTDTQYF
cdr3_nt: TGTGCCAGCAGTTACTCTAGCGGGGAGAGCACAGATACGCAGTATTTT

d_call: .
j_call: TRBJ1-5
cdr3_length: 12
v_call: TRBV7-9
clone_size: .
cdr3_aa: CASSLPGQPQHF
cdr3_nt: TGTGCCAGCAGCTTACCGGGTCAGCCCCAGCATTTT

d_call: .
j_call: TRBJ2-5
cdr3_length: 16
v_call: TRBV7-6
clone_size: .
cdr3_aa: CASSLVAGALKETQYF
cdr3_nt: TGTGCCAGCAGCTTAGTGGCGGGGGCCCTCAAAGAGACCCAGTACTTC

d_call: TRBD1
j_call: TRBJ2-5
cdr3_length: 15
v_call: TRBV27
clone_size: medium-sized
cdr3_aa: CASSSGQAPQETQYF
cdr3_nt: TGTGCCAGCAGTTCTGGACAGGCCCCCCAAGAGACCCAGTACTTC

d_call: .
j_call: TRBJ2-6
cdr3_length: 17
v_call: TRBV13
clone_size: .
cdr3_aa: CASSLGFGGSGANVLTF
cdr3_nt: TGTGCCAGCAGCTTAGGCTTCGGGGGCTCTGGGGCCAACGTCCTGACTTTC

d_call: TRBD1
j_call: TRBJ1-2
cdr3_length: 14
v_call: TRBV6-5
clone_size: .
cdr3_aa: CASSSTGGSYGYTF
cdr3_nt: TGTGCCAGCAGTTCCACAGGGGGCAGCTATGGCTACACCTTC

d_call: TRBD2
j_call: TRBJ2-1
cdr3_length: 15
v_call: TRBV27
clone_size: .
cdr3_aa: CASSMGLAGANEQFF
cdr3_nt: TGTGCCAGCAGTATGGGACTAGCGGGGGCAAATGAGCAGTTCTTC

d_call: .
j_call: TRBJ1-5
cdr3_length: 16
v_call: TRBV4-1
clone_size: .
cdr3_aa: CASSQESGFRGQPQHF
cdr3_nt: TGCGCCAGCAGCCAAGAAAGTGGGTTCCGGGGTCAGCCCCAGCATTTT

d_call: TRBD1
j_call: TRBJ2-2
cdr3_length: 14
v_call: TRBV3-1/TRBV3-2
clone_size: .
cdr3_aa: CASSRDRNTGELFF
cdr3_nt: TGTGCCAGCAGCCGGGACAGGAACACCGGGGAGCTGTTTTTT

d_call: TRBD1
j_call: TRBJ2-7
cdr3_length: 14
v_call: TRBV4-1
clone_size: .
cdr3_aa: CASSQGGQGYEQYF
cdr3_nt: TGCGCCAGCAGCCAAGGGGGACAGGGTTACGAGCAGTACTTC

d_call: .
j_call: TRBJ2-7
cdr3_length: 16
v_call: TRBV21-1
clone_size: .
cdr3_aa: CASSTIPAGAFYEQYF
cdr3_nt: TGTGCCAGCAGCACTATCCCGGCAGGGGCTTTCTACGAGCAGTACTTC

d_call: TRBD1
j_call: TRBJ1-2
cdr3_length: 13
v_call: TRBV6-5
clone_size: .
cdr3_aa: CASVGQGLAGYTF
cdr3_nt: TGTGCCAGCGTCGGACAGGGTTTAGCTGGCTACACCTTC

d_call: .
j_call: TRBJ1-1
cdr3_length: 14
v_call: TRBV19
clone_size: .
cdr3_aa: CASTAGGPVTEAFF
cdr3_nt: TGTGCCAGTACGGCGGGAGGGCCGGTAACTGAAGCTTTCTTT

d_call: TRBD1
j_call: TRBJ2-1
cdr3_length: 15
v_call: TRBV7-2
clone_size: .
cdr3_aa: CASRRKTGGWNEQFF
cdr3_nt: TGTGCCAGCAGGCGAAAGACAGGGGGCTGGAATGAGCAGTTCTTC

d_call: TRBD2
j_call: TRBJ2-5
cdr3_length: 19
v_call: TRBV4-2
clone_size: once
cdr3_aa: CASSQGSGLAGVNQETQYF
cdr3_nt: TGTGCCAGCAGCCAAGGCTCGGGACTAGCGGGCGTCAATCAAGAGACCCAGTACTTC

d_call: .
j_call: TRBJ2-3
cdr3_length: 17
v_call: TRBV27
clone_size: .
cdr3_aa: CASTPHVGGLVTDTQYF
cdr3_nt: TGTGCCAGCACCCCTCATGTGGGGGGGCTCGTCACAGATACGCAGTATTTT

d_call: .
j_call: TRBJ1-2
cdr3_length: 16
v_call: TRBV6-1
clone_size: .
cdr3_aa: CASSEAGSPGGYGYTF
cdr3_nt: TGTGCCAGCAGTGAAGCCGGTTCCCCGGGGGGCTATGGCTACACCTTC

d_call: .
j_call: TRBJ2-2
cdr3_length: 15
v_call: TRBV7-8
clone_size: .
cdr3_aa: CASSQSRDGTGELFF
cdr3_nt: TGTGCCAGCAGCCAATCGCGGGACGGCACCGGGGAGCTGTTTTTT

d_call: TRBD1
j_call: TRBJ1-3
cdr3_length: 15
v_call: TRBV27
clone_size: .
cdr3_aa: CASRGTGGSGNTIYF
cdr3_nt: TGTGCCAGCAGGGGAACAGGGGGCTCTGGAAACACCATATATTTT

d_call: .
j_call: TRBJ1-1
cdr3_length: 14
v_call: TRBV28
clone_size: .
cdr3_aa: CASSLEPRNTEAFF
cdr3_nt: TGTGCCAGCAGTTTGGAGCCGAGGAACACTGAAGCTTTCTTT

d_call: .
j_call: TRBJ2-7
cdr3_length: 12
v_call: TRBV28
clone_size: .
cdr3_aa: CASRTGRGEQYF
cdr3_nt: TGTGCCAGCAGGACAGGGCGGGGAGAGCAGTACTTC

d_call: TRBD1
j_call: TRBJ1-5
cdr3_length: 16
v_call: TRBV7-2
clone_size: .
cdr3_aa: CASGPRQGPSNQPQHF
cdr3_nt: TGTGCCAGCGGCCCGCGACAGGGTCCTAGCAATCAGCCCCAGCATTTT

d_call: TRBD2
j_call: TRBJ2-1
cdr3_length: 18
v_call: TRBV9
clone_size: .
cdr3_aa: CASSVALTSGRLYNEQFF
cdr3_nt: TGTGCCAGCAGCGTAGCTCTCACTAGCGGGCGACTATACAATGAGCAGTTCTTC

d_call: TRBD2
j_call: TRBJ2-1
cdr3_length: 17
v_call: TRBV10-2
clone_size: .
cdr3_aa: CASRGRLVGGGNNEQFF
cdr3_nt: TGCGCCAGCAGAGGGCGGCTTGTTGGCGGGGGAAACAATGAGCAGTTCTTC

d_call: .
j_call: TRBJ1-1
cdr3_length: 15
v_call: TRBV7-9
clone_size: few
cdr3_aa: CASSLAGRGNTEAFF
cdr3_nt: TGTGCCAGCAGCTTAGCCGGCAGGGGGAACACTGAAGCTTTCTTT

d_call: .
j_call: TRBJ1-6
cdr3_length: 14
v_call: TRBV7-9
clone_size: .
cdr3_aa: CASSLERGNSPLHF
cdr3_nt: TGTGCCAGCAGCTTAGAGCGGGGTAATTCACCCCTCCACTTT

d_call: .
j_call: TRBJ2-1
cdr3_length: 19
v_call: TRBV7-7
clone_size: .
cdr3_aa: CASSHRGAGFFSSYNEQFF
cdr3_nt: TGTGCTAGCAGCCACCGCGGGGCAGGGTTCTTTAGCTCCTACAATGAGCAGTTCTTC

d_call: .
j_call: TRBJ1-2
cdr3_length: 12
v_call: TRBV12-3/TRBV12-4
clone_size: .
cdr3_aa: CASSLVRGGYTF
cdr3_nt: TGTGCCAGCAGTTTAGTCAGGGGTGGCTACACCTTC

d_call: .
j_call: TRBJ2-3
cdr3_length: 14
v_call: TRBV27
clone_size: .
cdr3_aa: CASSFRQGTDTQYF
cdr3_nt: TGTGCCAGCAGTTTCCGACAGGGCACAGATACGCAGTATTTT

d_call: .
j_call: TRBJ2-5
cdr3_length: 15
v_call: TRBV27
clone_size: .
cdr3_aa: CASSLAGDPPETQYF
cdr3_nt: TGTGCCAGCAGTTTAGCAGGGGACCCCCCAGAGACCCAGTACTTC

d_call: TRBD2
j_call: TRBJ2-5
cdr3_length: 15
v_call: TRBV5-1
clone_size: .
cdr3_aa: CASTGGGAGEETQYF
cdr3_nt: TGCGCCAGCACCGGAGGCGGGGCGGGGGAAGAGACCCAGTACTTC

d_call: .
j_call: TRBJ1-1
cdr3_length: 15
v_call: TRBV9
clone_size: .
cdr3_aa: CASSVGTVMNTEAFF
cdr3_nt: TGTGCCAGCAGCGTAGGGACAGTCATGAACACTGAAGCTTTCTTT

d_call: TRBD1
j_call: TRBJ2-7
cdr3_length: 13
v_call: TRBV27
clone_size: .
cdr3_aa: CASSFYRGYEQYF
cdr3_nt: TGTGCCAGCAGTTTTTACAGGGGCTACGAGCAGTACTTC

d_call: TRBD1
j_call: TRBJ1-2
cdr3_length: 15
v_call: TRBV9
clone_size: .
cdr3_aa: CASSVGTGANYGYTF
cdr3_nt: TGTGCCAGCAGCGTAGGGACAGGGGCTAACTATGGCTACACCTTC

d_call: .
j_call: TRBJ1-3
cdr3_length: 18
v_call: TRBV7-6
clone_size: .
cdr3_aa: CASSIGGGTGPSGNTIYF
cdr3_nt: TGTGCCAGCAGCATAGGGGGGGGTACAGGTCCCTCTGGAAACACCATATATTTT

d_call: .
j_call: TRBJ1-3
cdr3_length: 15
v_call: TRBV5-8
clone_size: .
cdr3_aa: CASSLTGEPGNTIYF
cdr3_nt: TGTGCCAGCAGCTTGACCGGGGAACCTGGAAACACCATATATTTT

d_call: .
j_call: TRBJ2-1
cdr3_length: 13
v_call: TRBV6-5
clone_size: .
cdr3_aa: CASRRLEYNEQFF
cdr3_nt: TGTGCCAGCAGGAGGCTAGAATATAATGAGCAGTTCTTC

d_call: .
j_call: TRBJ2-2
cdr3_length: 14
v_call: TRBV27
clone_size: .
cdr3_aa: CASSPGEGTGELFF
cdr3_nt: TGTGCCAGCAGTCCGGGGGAAGGTACCGGGGAGCTGTTTTTT